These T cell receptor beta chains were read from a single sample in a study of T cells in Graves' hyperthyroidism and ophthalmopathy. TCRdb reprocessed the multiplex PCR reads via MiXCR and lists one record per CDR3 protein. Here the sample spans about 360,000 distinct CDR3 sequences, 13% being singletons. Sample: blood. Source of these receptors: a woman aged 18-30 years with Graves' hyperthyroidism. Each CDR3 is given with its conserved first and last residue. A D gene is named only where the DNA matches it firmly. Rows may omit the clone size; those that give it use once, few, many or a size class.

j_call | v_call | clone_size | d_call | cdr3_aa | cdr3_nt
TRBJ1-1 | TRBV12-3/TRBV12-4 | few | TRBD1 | CASSYGQVAEAFF | TGTGCCAGCAGTTACGGACAGGTAGCTGAAGCTTTCTTT
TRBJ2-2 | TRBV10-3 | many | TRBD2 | CAISRLAGENTGELFF | TGTGCCATCAGTCGACTAGCGGGGGAGAACACCGGGGAGCTGTTTTTT
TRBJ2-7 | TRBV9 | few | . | CASSVGGDKDVYEQYF | TGTGCCAGCAGCGTAGGGGGGGACAAGGACGTCTACGAGCAGTACTTC
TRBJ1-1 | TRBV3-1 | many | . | CASSHSSSEAFF | TGTGCCAGCAGCCATAGCAGTAGTGAAGCTTTCTTT
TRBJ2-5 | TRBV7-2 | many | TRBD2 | CASSQDLAGVETQYF | TGTGCCAGCAGCCAAGACCTAGCGGGAGTTGAGACCCAGTACTTC
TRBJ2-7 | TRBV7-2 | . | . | CASSLYSETYERYF | TGTGCCAGCAGCCTATACAGTGAGACCTACGAGCGGTACTTC
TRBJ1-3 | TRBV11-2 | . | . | CASSLVLSSGNTIYF | TGTGCCAGCAGCTTAGTTTTGAGTTCTGGAAACACCATATATTTT
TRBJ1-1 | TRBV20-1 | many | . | CSARSSGRGTEAFF | TGCAGTGCTAGATCATCGGGGAGAGGAACTGAAGCTTTCTTT
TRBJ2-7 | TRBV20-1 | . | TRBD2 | CSARDLERGYEQYF | TGCAGTGCTAGAGATCTGGAGCGGGGGTACGAGCAGTACTTC
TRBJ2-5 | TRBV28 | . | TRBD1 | CASRTGHSQLVEYF | TGTGCCAGCAGGACAGGGCACAGCCAACTAGTCGAGTACTTC
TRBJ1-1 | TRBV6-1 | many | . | CASRTQGDTEAFF | TGTGCCAGCAGGACACAGGGAGACACTGAAGCTTTCTTT
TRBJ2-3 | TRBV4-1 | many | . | CASSQDPWADTQYF | TGCGCCAGCAGCCAAGACCCCTGGGCAGATACGCAGTATTTT
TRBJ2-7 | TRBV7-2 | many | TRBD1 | CARRDRSYEQYF | TGTGCCAGGCGGGACAGGTCCTACGAGCAGTACTTC
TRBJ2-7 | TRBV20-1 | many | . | CSARPIEQKTYEQYF | TGCAGTGCTAGACCTATCGAACAGAAAACCTACGAGCAGTACTTC
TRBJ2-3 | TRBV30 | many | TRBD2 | CAWSLRLLAGVADTQYF | TGTGCCTGGAGTCTAAGGCTACTAGCGGGAGTGGCAGATACGCAGTATTTT
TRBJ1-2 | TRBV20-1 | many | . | CSAPRLERVTYGYTF | TGCAGTGCTCCACGGTTGGAGAGGGTGACTTATGGCTACACCTTC